This T cell receptor beta chain was retrieved from a study of T cells in narcolepsy. Whole-study findings and limits: In some patient and control memory CD4+ samples, autoreactive clones were absent.

Notes on this clone: Its antigen remains unknown.

The CDR3 has 15 residues. Germline-derived CDR1 and CDR2 are MNHNS and SASEGT. Trimming removed 6 bases at V and 0 bases at J, with 15 bases between. TCRdb's copy holds only in-frame clones and misses some; the assay was immunoSEQ multiplex PCR. The table lists 25,000 to 35,000 clones, roughly nine tenths of them singletons. The chain employs TRBV6-1 and TRBJ2-7; D might be TRBD1 (6 bases). Sequenced: CD45RA- memory CD4+ T cells from PBMCs. The sequence was obtained from a human donor with narcolepsy. The CDR3 sequence is CASRKKQGISYEQYF. The CDR3 DNA sequence: TGTGCCAGCAGAAAAAAACAGGGAATCTCCTACGAGCAGTACTTC.